The entry that follows covers one T cell receptor (beta chain) sequence. These data originate in a study of blood T cell repertoires in COVID-19. As for the study in general: The study drew acute and convalescent COVID-19 samples from the United States, Italy and Spain. T cells, B-cell-depleted T cells, or PBMCs provided the cDNA or gDNA that served as material.

In the original processing: Reference gene primers were amplified, and this amplification served to estimate nucleated cell counts. Some clones are missing from TCRdb's copy, which holds only in-frame ones; the method was immunoSEQ multiplex PCR. D and trimming come from the DNA, and the V and J calls and clone size come from that table. The profile covers around 56,000 clones, with over 70% appearing a single time and around 18% taken by the ten largest. This clonotype was obtained from a woman in her forties or fifties with active or convalescent COVID-19. The source material was peripheral blood.

DNA of the CDR3: TGCGCCAGCAGCTCGGGACAGGGAGATGAAGCTTTCTTT. This sequence encodes CASSSGQGDEAFF. This chain joins TRBV5-1 and TRBJ1-1; 9 positions agree with TRBD1. The CDR3 is made up of 13 amino acids. V lost 3 bases and J lost 7; bases outside the gene matches: 4. Germline-derived CDR1 and CDR2 are SGHRS and YFSETQ.